These T cell receptor beta chains were read from a single sample in a study of cytomegalovirus exposure and HLA in healthy donors. Sequencing used immunoSEQ multiplex PCR; TCRdb keeps in-frame clones, though not all of them. The specimen's table records 60,000 to 75,000 clones. Material for sequencing was PBMCs. These receptors were obtained from a woman in her twenties or thirties in good health and CMV-seronegative. Both conserved end residues are part of each CDR3. D genes are given only for firm matches.

j_gene: TRBJ1-4; v_gene: TRBV25-1; d_gene: -; CDR3aa: CASSAARYYEKLFF; CDR3nt: TGTGCCAGCAGCGCCGCTCGATACTATGAAAAACTGTTTTTT
j_gene: TRBJ1-5; v_gene: TRBV18; d_gene: -; CDR3aa: CASSPQDSYSNQPQHF; CDR3nt: TGTGCCAGCTCACCACAGGACAGCTATAGCAATCAGCCCCAGCATTTT
j_gene: TRBJ1-1; v_gene: TRBV4-1; d_gene: -; CDR3aa: CASSPGQGEAFF; CDR3nt: TGCGCCAGCAGCCCCGGTCAGGGTGAAGCTTTCTTT
j_gene: TRBJ1-5; v_gene: TRBV18; d_gene: -; CDR3aa: CASSPPETALVENQPQHF; CDR3nt: TGTGCCAGCTCACCACCGGAGACTGCTCTGGTGGAGAATCAGCCCCAGCATTTT
j_gene: TRBJ2-2; v_gene: TRBV30; d_gene: TRBD2; CDR3aa: CAWGGLAQAGELFF; CDR3nt: TGTGCCTGGGGGGGACTAGCCCAGGCCGGGGAGCTGTTTTTT
j_gene: TRBJ1-1; v_gene: TRBV5-1; d_gene: -; CDR3aa: CASSFGGEAFF; CDR3nt: TGCGCCAGCAGCTTCGGGGGTGAAGCTTTCTTT
j_gene: TRBJ1-5; v_gene: TRBV19; d_gene: TRBD1; CDR3aa: CASSSDRGHNQPQHF; CDR3nt: TGTGCCAGTAGTTCTGACAGGGGGCATAATCAGCCCCAGCATTTT
j_gene: TRBJ1-2; v_gene: TRBV2; d_gene: TRBD1; CDR3aa: CASRRWTGQDGYTF; CDR3nt: TGTGCCAGCAGGCGCTGGACAGGGCAGGATGGCTACACCTTC
j_gene: TRBJ1-2; v_gene: TRBV20-1; d_gene: -; CDR3aa: CSAITGYGYTF; CDR3nt: TGCAGTGCTATTACAGGTTATGGCTACACCTTC
j_gene: TRBJ2-1; v_gene: TRBV7-6; d_gene: -; CDR3aa: CASSLGGQSSYNEQFF; CDR3nt: TGTGCCAGCAGCTTAGGAGGTCAGAGCTCCTACAATGAGCAGTTCTTC
j_gene: TRBJ2-7; v_gene: TRBV28; d_gene: -; CDR3aa: CASRGPGSYEQYF; CDR3nt: TGTGCCAGCAGGGGCCCGGGGTCCTACGAGCAGTACTTC
j_gene: TRBJ2-5; v_gene: TRBV9; d_gene: -; CDR3aa: CASSVAGDVRVETQYF; CDR3nt: TGTGCCAGCAGCGTAGCAGGGGACGTACGGGTGGAGACCCAGTACTTC
j_gene: TRBJ1-4; v_gene: TRBV5-3; d_gene: -; CDR3aa: CARSPGNNEKLFF; CDR3nt: TGTGCCAGAAGCCCGGGAAATAATGAAAAACTGTTTTTT
j_gene: TRBJ2-1; v_gene: TRBV6-5; d_gene: -; CDR3aa: CASSYSPSIYEQFF; CDR3nt: TGTGCCAGCAGTTACTCGCCTAGTATCTATGAGCAGTTCTTC
j_gene: TRBJ1-6; v_gene: TRBV30; d_gene: -; CDR3aa: CAWRGVRYSPLHF; CDR3nt: TGTGCCTGGAGAGGGGTCCGCTATTCACCCCTCCACTTT
j_gene: TRBJ2-3; v_gene: TRBV11-3; d_gene: TRBD2; CDR3aa: CASSLSGNGDTQYF; CDR3nt: TGTGCCAGCAGTTTGAGCGGGAATGGGGATACGCAGTATTTT
j_gene: TRBJ2-7; v_gene: TRBV19; d_gene: -; CDR3aa: CATSPERGGLHEQYF; CDR3nt: TGTGCCACTTCTCCGGAGAGGGGGGGCTTGCACGAGCAGTACTTC
j_gene: TRBJ2-7; v_gene: TRBV30; d_gene: -; CDR3aa: CAWSRNSYEQYF; CDR3nt: TGTGCCTGGAGCAGGAACTCCTACGAGCAGTACTTC
j_gene: TRBJ1-2; v_gene: TRBV9; d_gene: -; CDR3aa: CASSVVADSNYGYTF; CDR3nt: TGTGCCAGCAGCGTAGTGGCAGATTCTAACTATGGCTACACCTTC
j_gene: TRBJ2-4; v_gene: TRBV6-5; d_gene: TRBD2; CDR3aa: CASSYSRLAGNIQYF; CDR3nt: TGTGCCAGCAGTTACTCGAGGCTAGCGGGAAACATTCAGTACTTC
j_gene: TRBJ2-1; v_gene: TRBV5-4; d_gene: TRBD2; CDR3aa: CASSPSGSSYNEQFF; CDR3nt: TGTGCCAGCAGCCCGAGCGGGAGCTCCTACAATGAGCAGTTCTTC
j_gene: TRBJ2-2; v_gene: TRBV15; d_gene: -; CDR3aa: CATSRDSQPTGELFF; CDR3nt: TGTGCCACCAGCAGAGATAGCCAACCCACCGGGGAGCTGTTTTTT
j_gene: TRBJ1-1; v_gene: TRBV4-1; d_gene: TRBD1; CDR3aa: CASSRPRDRGSNTEAFF; CDR3nt: TGCGCCAGCAGCCGCCCCCGGGACAGGGGCAGCAACACTGAAGCTTTCTTT
j_gene: TRBJ1-3; v_gene: TRBV28; d_gene: TRBD1; CDR3aa: CASSSSSDRLVGTIYF; CDR3nt: TGTGCCAGCAGTTCCTCCTCGGACAGGCTGGTGGGCACCATATATTTT
j_gene: TRBJ1-1; v_gene: TRBV29-1; d_gene: -; CDR3aa: CSVQETGNTEAFF; CDR3nt: TGCAGCGTTCAAGAGACAGGGAACACTGAAGCTTTCTTT
j_gene: TRBJ1-2; v_gene: TRBV10-1; d_gene: -; CDR3aa: CASSSGLIYGYTF; CDR3nt: TGCGCCAGCAGTTCAGGACTCATTTATGGCTACACCTTC
j_gene: TRBJ2-3; v_gene: TRBV7-3; d_gene: -; CDR3aa: CASSLFPSTDTQYF; CDR3nt: TGTGCCAGCAGCTTATTTCCTAGCACAGATACGCAGTATTTT
j_gene: TRBJ2-1; v_gene: TRBV19; d_gene: TRBD2; CDR3aa: CASSIWLAGYNEQFF; CDR3nt: TGTGCCAGTAGTATATGGCTAGCGGGTTACAATGAGCAGTTCTTC
j_gene: TRBJ2-7; v_gene: TRBV6-5; d_gene: -; CDR3aa: CASSYSLGLGAYEQYF; CDR3nt: TGTGCCAGCAGTTACTCGCTAGGTTTGGGAGCCTACGAGCAGTACTTC
j_gene: TRBJ2-7; v_gene: TRBV4-2; d_gene: -; CDR3aa: CASSHTLVGADPYEQYF; CDR3nt: TGTGCCAGCAGCCATACGCTTGTGGGGGCCGACCCCTACGAGCAGTACTTC
j_gene: TRBJ1-2; v_gene: TRBV7-9; d_gene: -; CDR3aa: CASSLAVGSLYGYTF; CDR3nt: TGTGCCAGCAGCTTAGCGGTGGGGAGCCTCTATGGCTACACCTTC
j_gene: TRBJ2-5; v_gene: TRBV19; d_gene: TRBD2; CDR3aa: CASALGLAEKETQYF; CDR3nt: TGTGCCAGCGCGCTGGGGCTAGCGGAGAAAGAGACCCAGTACTTC
j_gene: TRBJ1-2; v_gene: TRBV29-1; d_gene: -; CDR3aa: CSVDGRISNYGYTF; CDR3nt: TGCAGCGTTGATGGGAGGATCTCTAACTATGGCTACACCTTC
j_gene: TRBJ1-1; v_gene: TRBV5-1; d_gene: TRBD1; CDR3aa: CASSLDPNRDSTNTEAFF; CDR3nt: TGCGCCAGCAGCTTGGATCCGAATAGGGACAGTACAAACACTGAAGCTTTCTTT
j_gene: TRBJ1-1; v_gene: TRBV11-2; d_gene: -; CDR3aa: CASREGGSMNTEAFF; CDR3nt: TGTGCCAGCCGCGAGGGCGGCAGCATGAACACTGAAGCTTTCTTT
j_gene: TRBJ2-3; v_gene: TRBV5-1; d_gene: TRBD1; CDR3aa: CASRLDWDRGSDTQYF; CDR3nt: TGCGCCAGCAGGCTCGACTGGGACAGGGGGTCGGATACGCAGTATTTT
j_gene: TRBJ2-7; v_gene: TRBV4-1; d_gene: TRBD1; CDR3aa: CASSQGQGIGYEQYF; CDR3nt: TGCGCCAGCAGCCAAGGACAGGGCATCGGCTACGAGCAGTACTTC
j_gene: TRBJ2-7; v_gene: TRBV4-1; d_gene: -; CDR3aa: CASSQGSGAWEQYF; CDR3nt: TGCGCCAGCAGCCAAGGCTCAGGGGCCTGGGAGCAGTACTTC
j_gene: TRBJ2-3; v_gene: TRBV9; d_gene: -; CDR3aa: CASSGGLPSTDTQYF; CDR3nt: TGTGCCAGCAGTGGGGGACTTCCAAGCACAGATACGCAGTATTTT
j_gene: TRBJ1-2; v_gene: TRBV15; d_gene: -; CDR3aa: CATSRAGYGYTF; CDR3nt: TGTGCCACCAGCAGAGCGGGGTATGGCTACACCTTC
j_gene: TRBJ1-5; v_gene: TRBV5-6; d_gene: TRBD1; CDR3aa: CASSRTGNQPQHF; CDR3nt: TGTGCCAGCAGCCGGACAGGGAATCAGCCCCAGCATTTT
j_gene: TRBJ2-3; v_gene: TRBV5-8; d_gene: TRBD1; CDR3aa: CASSPQGAITDTQYF; CDR3nt: TGTGCCAGCAGCCCACAGGGGGCTATAACAGATACGCAGTATTTT
j_gene: TRBJ2-7; v_gene: TRBV6-5; d_gene: TRBD1; CDR3aa: CASSFDRGDEQYF; CDR3nt: TGTGCCAGCAGTTTCGACAGGGGGGACGAGCAGTACTTC
j_gene: TRBJ1-2; v_gene: TRBV30; d_gene: -; CDR3aa: CAWDLNTGRTGYTF; CDR3nt: TGTGCCTGGGATCTCAATACAGGACGGACGGGCTACACCTTC
j_gene: TRBJ2-7; v_gene: TRBV7-8; d_gene: -; CDR3aa: CASSRGPGPTYEQYF; CDR3nt: TGTGCCAGCAGTCGAGGGCCAGGTCCAACCTACGAGCAGTACTTC
j_gene: TRBJ2-5; v_gene: TRBV5-1; d_gene: -; CDR3aa: CASTSVGGWETQYF; CDR3nt: TGCGCCAGCACCTCGGTGGGAGGATGGGAGACCCAGTACTTC
j_gene: TRBJ2-7; v_gene: TRBV19; d_gene: TRBD1; CDR3aa: CASTAGQGASYEQYF; CDR3nt: TGTGCCAGTACCGCAGGACAGGGGGCCTCCTACGAGCAGTACTTC
j_gene: TRBJ1-5; v_gene: TRBV6-1; d_gene: -; CDR3aa: CASRFFRNQPQHF; CDR3nt: TGTGCCAGCAGATTTTTCAGGAATCAGCCCCAGCATTTT
j_gene: TRBJ1-2; v_gene: TRBV6-6; d_gene: -; CDR3aa: CASTRGSNYGYTF; CDR3nt: TGTGCCAGCACCAGGGGATCTAACTATGGCTACACCTTC
j_gene: TRBJ2-7; v_gene: TRBV18; d_gene: -; CDR3aa: CASSPPYDTYEQYF; CDR3nt: TGTGCCAGCTCACCACCCTATGACACTTACGAGCAGTACTTC
j_gene: TRBJ2-7; v_gene: TRBV4-1; d_gene: TRBD1; CDR3aa: CASSLDRGLQYEQYF; CDR3nt: TGCGCCAGCAGCCTGGACAGGGGACTACAGTACGAGCAGTACTTC
j_gene: TRBJ1-1; v_gene: TRBV11-2; d_gene: TRBD1; CDR3aa: CASSPGVGTANTEAFF; CDR3nt: TGTGCCAGCAGCCCAGGGGTAGGGACAGCGAACACTGAAGCTTTCTTT
j_gene: TRBJ2-3; v_gene: TRBV6-1; d_gene: TRBD2; CDR3aa: CAIRLAGAPDTQYF; CDR3nt: TGTGCCATTCGACTAGCGGGAGCCCCAGATACGCAGTATTTT
j_gene: TRBJ2-3; v_gene: TRBV6-1; d_gene: TRBD1; CDR3aa: CASSTWTGGTDTQYF; CDR3nt: TGTGCCAGCAGTACCTGGACAGGGGGGACAGATACGCAGTATTTT
j_gene: TRBJ2-7; v_gene: TRBV19; d_gene: TRBD1; CDR3aa: CASSYRGQGPYEQYF; CDR3nt: TGTGCCAGTAGTTACCGGGGACAGGGCCCCTACGAGCAGTACTTC